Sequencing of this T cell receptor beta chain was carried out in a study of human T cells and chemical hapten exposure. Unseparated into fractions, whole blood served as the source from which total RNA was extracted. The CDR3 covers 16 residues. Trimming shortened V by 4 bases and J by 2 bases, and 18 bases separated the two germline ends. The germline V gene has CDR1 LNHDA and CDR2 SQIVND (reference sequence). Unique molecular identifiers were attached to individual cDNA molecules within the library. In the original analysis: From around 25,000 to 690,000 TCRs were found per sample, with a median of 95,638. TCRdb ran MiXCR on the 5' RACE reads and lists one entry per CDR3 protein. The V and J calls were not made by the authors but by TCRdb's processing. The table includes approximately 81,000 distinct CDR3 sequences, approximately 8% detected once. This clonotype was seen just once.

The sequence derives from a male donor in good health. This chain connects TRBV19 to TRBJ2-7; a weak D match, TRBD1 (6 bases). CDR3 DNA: TGTGCCAGTAGTAAGGGACACCTCACGCAGGCCTACGAGCAGTACTTC. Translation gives CASSKGHLTQAYEQYF.